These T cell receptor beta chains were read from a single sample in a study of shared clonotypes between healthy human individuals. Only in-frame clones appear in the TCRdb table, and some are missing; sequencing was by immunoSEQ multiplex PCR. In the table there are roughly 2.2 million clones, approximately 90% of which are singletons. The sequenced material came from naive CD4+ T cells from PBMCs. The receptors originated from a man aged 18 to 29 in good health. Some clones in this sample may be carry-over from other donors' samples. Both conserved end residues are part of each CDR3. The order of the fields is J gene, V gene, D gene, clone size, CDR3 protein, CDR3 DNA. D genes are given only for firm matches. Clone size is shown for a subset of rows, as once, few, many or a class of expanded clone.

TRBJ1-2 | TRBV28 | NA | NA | CASSFLRGYGYTF | TGTGCCAGCAGTTTTCTGAGGGGCTATGGCTACACCTTC
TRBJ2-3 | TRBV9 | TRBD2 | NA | CASSVATGTSGYTQYF | TGTGCCAGCAGCGTAGCTACCGGGACTAGCGGGTATACGCAGTATTTT
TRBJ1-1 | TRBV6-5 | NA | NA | CASSYLTGMNTEAFF | TGTGCCAGCAGTTACCTTACAGGGATGAACACTGAAGCTTTCTTT
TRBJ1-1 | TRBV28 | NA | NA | CASSLSGITEAFF | TGTGCCAGCAGTTTATCAGGGATCACTGAAGCTTTCTTT
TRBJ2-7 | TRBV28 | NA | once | CASRRDSYYEQYF | TGTGCCAGCAGGCGGGACTCCTACTACGAGCAGTACTTC
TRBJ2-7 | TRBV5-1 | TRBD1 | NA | CASSLMGQGDEQYF | TGCGCCAGCAGCTTGATGGGCCAGGGGGACGAGCAGTACTTC
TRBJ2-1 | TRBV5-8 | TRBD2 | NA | CASSLALAGVYEQFF | TGTGCCAGCAGCTTGGCGCTAGCGGGAGTATATGAGCAGTTCTTC
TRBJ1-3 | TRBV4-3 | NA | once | CASSQGAGNSGNTIYF | TGCGCCAGCAGCCAAGGAGCGGGTAACTCTGGAAACACCATATATTTT
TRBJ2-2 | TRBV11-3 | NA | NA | CASSAQGNTGELFF | TGTGCCAGCAGTGCACAGGGGAACACCGGGGAGCTGTTTTTT
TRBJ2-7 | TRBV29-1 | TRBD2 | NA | CSVARGLAGEGSSYEQYF | TGCAGCGTTGCACGTGGATTAGCGGGAGAAGGGAGCTCCTACGAGCAGTACTTC
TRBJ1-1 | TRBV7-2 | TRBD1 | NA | CASSPAGTGLSTEAFF | TGTGCCAGCAGCCCCGCCGGGACAGGGTTAAGCACTGAAGCTTTCTTT
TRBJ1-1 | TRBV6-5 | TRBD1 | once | CASSPGTGGNTEAFF | TGTGCCAGCAGTCCGGGGACAGGGGGCAACACTGAAGCTTTCTTT
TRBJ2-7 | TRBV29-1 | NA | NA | CSVEDAWSEQYF | TGCAGCGTTGAAGATGCGTGGAGCGAGCAGTACTTC